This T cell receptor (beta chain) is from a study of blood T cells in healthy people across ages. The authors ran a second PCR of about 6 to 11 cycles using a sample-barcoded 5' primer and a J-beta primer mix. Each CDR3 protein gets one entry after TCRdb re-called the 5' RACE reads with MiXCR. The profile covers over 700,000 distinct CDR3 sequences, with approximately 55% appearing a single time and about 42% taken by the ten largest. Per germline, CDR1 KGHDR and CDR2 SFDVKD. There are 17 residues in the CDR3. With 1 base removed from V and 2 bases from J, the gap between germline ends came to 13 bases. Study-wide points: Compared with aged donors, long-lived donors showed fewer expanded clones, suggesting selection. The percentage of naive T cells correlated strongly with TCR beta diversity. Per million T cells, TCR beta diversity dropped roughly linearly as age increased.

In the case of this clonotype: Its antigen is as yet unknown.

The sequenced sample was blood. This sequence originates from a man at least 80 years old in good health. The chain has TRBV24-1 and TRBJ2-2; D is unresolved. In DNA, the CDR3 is TGTGCCACCAGTGATTTAAGAGCCGGGTTTAACACCGGGGAGCTGTTTTTT. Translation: CATSDLRAGFNTGELFF.